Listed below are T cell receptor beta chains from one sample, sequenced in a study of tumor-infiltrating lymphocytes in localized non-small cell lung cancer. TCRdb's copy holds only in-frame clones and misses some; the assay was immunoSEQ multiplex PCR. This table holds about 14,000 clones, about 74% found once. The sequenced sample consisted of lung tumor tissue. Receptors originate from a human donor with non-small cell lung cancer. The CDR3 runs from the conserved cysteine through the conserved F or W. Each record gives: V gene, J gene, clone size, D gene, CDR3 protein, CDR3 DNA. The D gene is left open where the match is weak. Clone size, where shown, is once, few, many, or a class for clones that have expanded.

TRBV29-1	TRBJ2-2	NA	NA	CSVQSRLGNTGELFF	TGCAGCGTTCAATCACGACTAGGTAACACCGGGGAGCTGTTTTTT
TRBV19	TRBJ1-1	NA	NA	CASSIANLNTEAFF	TGTGCCAGTAGTATAGCCAATTTGAACACTGAAGCTTTCTTT
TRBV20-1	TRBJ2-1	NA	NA	CSARTTTEFF	TGCAGTGCTAGAACGACTACCGAGTTCTTC
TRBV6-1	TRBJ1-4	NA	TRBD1	CASSAQGAATNEKLFF	TGTGCCAGCAGTGCACAGGGGGCTGCAACTAATGAAAAACTGTTTTTT
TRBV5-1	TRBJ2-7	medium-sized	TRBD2	CASSPGLAAAEQYF	TGCGCCAGCAGCCCGGGACTAGCGGCAGCCGAGCAGTACTTC
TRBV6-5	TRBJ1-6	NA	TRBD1	CASGLTGSENSPLHF	TGTGCCAGCGGATTGACAGGGTCCGAGAATTCACCCCTCCACTTT
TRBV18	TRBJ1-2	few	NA	CASSPRTDMGGYTF	TGTGCCAGCTCTCCTCGGACAGATATGGGCGGCTACACCTTC
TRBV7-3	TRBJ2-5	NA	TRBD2	CASSSSSGLETQYF	TGTGCCAGCAGCTCCTCTAGCGGTTTGGAGACCCAGTACTTC
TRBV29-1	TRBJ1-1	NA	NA	CSVVEPNTEAFF	TGCAGCGTTGTTGAGCCGAACACTGAAGCTTTCTTT
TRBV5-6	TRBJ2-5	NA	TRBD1	CASSLGRRQGQETQYF	TGTGCCAGCAGCTTGGGCCGTCGACAGGGGCAAGAGACCCAGTACTTC
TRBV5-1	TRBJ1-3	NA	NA	CASSSGDAGNTIYF	TGCGCCAGCAGCTCCGGGGACGCTGGAAACACCATATATTTT
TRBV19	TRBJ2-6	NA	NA	CASSSPRQGSGANVLTF	TGTGCCAGCAGTAGTCCGCGGCAGGGCTCTGGGGCCAACGTCCTGACTTTC
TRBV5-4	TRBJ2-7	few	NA	CASSFGGGSSYEQYF	TGTGCCAGCAGCTTCGGCGGGGGCAGCTCCTACGAGCAGTACTTC
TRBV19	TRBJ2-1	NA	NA	CATAGAGPNEQFF	TGTGCCACCGCGGGGGCGGGCCCCAATGAGCAGTTCTTC
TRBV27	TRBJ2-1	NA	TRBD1	CASRWDRGLNEQFF	TGTGCCAGCAGATGGGACAGGGGGCTGAATGAGCAGTTCTTC
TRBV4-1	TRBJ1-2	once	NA	CASSQVQRAGNYGYTF	TGCGCCAGCAGCCAAGTGCAACGGGCGGGGAACTATGGCTACACCTTC
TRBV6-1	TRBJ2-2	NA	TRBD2	CASSALAGGGYTGELFF	TGTGCCAGCAGTGCGCTAGCGGGAGGAGGGTACACCGGGGAGCTGTTTTTT
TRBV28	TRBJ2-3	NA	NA	CASSSPTRSTDTQYF	TGTGCCAGCAGTTCCCCGACTAGATCGACAGATACGCAGTATTTT
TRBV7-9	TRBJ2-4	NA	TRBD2	CASSQRLLAGAKDIQYF	TGTGCCAGCAGCCAAAGACTTCTAGCGGGAGCCAAAGACATTCAGTACTTC
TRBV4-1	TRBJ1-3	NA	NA	CASSQDLRGISGNTIYF	TGCGCCAGCAGCCAAGATCTAAGAGGGATATCTGGAAACACCATATATTTT
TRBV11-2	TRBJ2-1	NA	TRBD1	CASRQTGGTHNEQFF	TGTGCCAGCAGACAGACAGGGGGCACTCACAATGAGCAGTTCTTC
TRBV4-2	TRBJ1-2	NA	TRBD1	CASSQTGEGDYGYTF	TGTGCCAGCAGCCAAACAGGGGAAGGGGACTATGGCTACACCTTC
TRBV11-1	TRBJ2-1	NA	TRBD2	CASGGLAGVGYNEQFF	TGTGCCAGTGGAGGACTAGCGGGAGTTGGGTACAATGAGCAGTTCTTC
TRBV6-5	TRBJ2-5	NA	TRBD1	CASRDRGQETQYF	TGTGCCAGCAGAGACAGGGGCCAAGAGACCCAGTACTTC
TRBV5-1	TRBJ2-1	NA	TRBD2	CASSPQPSGSFAEQFF	TGCGCCAGCAGCCCACAACCTAGCGGGAGTTTCGCGGAGCAGTTCTTC
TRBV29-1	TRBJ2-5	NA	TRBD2	CSAGGGSETQYF	TGCAGCGCCGGGGGGGGGAGCGAGACCCAGTACTTC
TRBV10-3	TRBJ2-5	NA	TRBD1	CAISRNDRGTDQETQYF	TGTGCCATCAGTCGGAACGACAGGGGGACCGACCAAGAGACCCAGTACTTC
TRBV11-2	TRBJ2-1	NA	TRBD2	CASSPKIAGGYNEQFF	TGTGCCAGCAGCCCAAAAATAGCGGGGGGCTACAATGAGCAGTTCTTC
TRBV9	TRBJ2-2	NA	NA	CASSVATGDTGELFF	TGTGCCAGCAGCGTAGCTACCGGAGACACCGGGGAGCTGTTTTTT
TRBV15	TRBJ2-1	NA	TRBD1	CATSRFPTGTGVPNEQFF	TGTGCCACCAGCAGATTCCCTACCGGGACAGGGGTTCCCAATGAGCAGTTCTTC
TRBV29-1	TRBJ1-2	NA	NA	CSVDAGVDGYTF	TGCAGCGTTGATGCGGGGGTCGATGGCTACACCTTC
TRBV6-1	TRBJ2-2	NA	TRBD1	CASRAGTAPGELFF	TGTGCCAGCAGAGCCGGGACAGCGCCCGGGGAGCTGTTTTTT
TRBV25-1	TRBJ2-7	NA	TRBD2	CASSPGTSIYEQYF	TGTGCCAGCAGTCCCGGGACTAGCATCTACGAGCAGTACTTC
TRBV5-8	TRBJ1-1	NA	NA	CASSFQKTTNTEAFF	TGTGCCAGCAGCTTTCAAAAGACAACGAACACTGAAGCTTTCTTT
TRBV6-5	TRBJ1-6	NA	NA	CASSYEGSPLHF	TGTGCCAGCAGTTACGAGGGTTCACCCCTCCACTTT
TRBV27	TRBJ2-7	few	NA	CASSLGAVFEQYF	TGTGCCAGCAGTTTGGGGGCCGTGTTCGAGCAGTACTTC
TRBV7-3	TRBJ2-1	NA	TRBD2	CASSLKGQKTSPLLVNEQFF	TGTGCCAGCAGCTTAAAAGGGCAGAAGACTAGCCCGCTGTTGGTCAATGAGCAGTTCTTC
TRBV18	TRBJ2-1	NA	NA	CASSPPRPGVISNEQFF	TGTGCCAGCTCACCACCCAGGCCGGGGGTCATAAGCAATGAGCAGTTCTTC
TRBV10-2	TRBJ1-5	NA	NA	CASSGQPQHF	TGCGCCAGCAGTGGGCAGCCCCAGCATTTT
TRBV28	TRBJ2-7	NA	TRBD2	CASRGGTSGAYEQYF	TGTGCCAGCAGGGGCGGGACTAGCGGGGCCTACGAGCAGTACTTC
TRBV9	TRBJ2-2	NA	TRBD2	CASERGSTGELFF	TGTGCCAGCGAGCGGGGAAGCACCGGGGAGCTGTTTTTT
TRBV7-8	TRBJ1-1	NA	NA	CASSLLQSTSEAFF	TGTGCCAGCAGCTTGCTTCAATCTACCTCTGAAGCTTTCTTT
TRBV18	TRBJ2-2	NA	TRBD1	CASSPFDRGAANTGELFF	TGTGCCAGCTCACCATTTGACAGGGGAGCCGCGAACACCGGGGAGCTGTTTTTT
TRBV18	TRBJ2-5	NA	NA	CASSLAGMETQYF	TGTGCCAGCTCTCTCGCAGGGATGGAGACCCAGTACTTC
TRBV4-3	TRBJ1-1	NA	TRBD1	CASSNNWDRGAEAFF	TGCGCCAGCAGCAACAACTGGGACAGGGGCGCTGAAGCTTTCTTT
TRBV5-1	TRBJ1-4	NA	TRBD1	CASSLAGTGNEKLFF	TGCGCCAGCAGCTTGGCCGGGACAGGGAATGAAAAACTGTTTTTT
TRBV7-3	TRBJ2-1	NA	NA	CASSLGVGEQFF	TGTGCCAGCAGCTTAGGTGTCGGTGAGCAGTTCTTC
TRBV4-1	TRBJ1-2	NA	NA	CASSQAPSEGYGYTF	TGCGCCAGCAGCCAAGCCCCCTCGGAGGGCTATGGCTACACCTTC
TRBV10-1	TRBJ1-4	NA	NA	CASSDYRQKLFF	TGCGCCAGCAGTGATTACAGGCAAAAACTGTTTTTT
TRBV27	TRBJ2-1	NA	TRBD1	CASSWVGQGSVNEQFF	TGTGCCAGCAGTTGGGTGGGACAGGGATCGGTCAATGAGCAGTTCTTC
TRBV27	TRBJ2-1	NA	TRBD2	CASSPKGLATYNEQFF	TGTGCCAGCAGCCCTAAGGGACTAGCCACCTACAATGAGCAGTTCTTC
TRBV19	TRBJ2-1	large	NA	CASSLRQGGYNEQFF	TGTGCCAGTAGTCTCCGCCAGGGAGGCTACAATGAGCAGTTCTTC
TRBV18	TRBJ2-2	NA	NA	CASSGTLANTGELFF	TGTGCCAGCTCGGGGACACTCGCGAACACCGGGGAGCTGTTTTTT
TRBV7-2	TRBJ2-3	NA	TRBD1	CASSQTGTGNADTQYF	TGTGCCAGCAGCCAAACCGGGACAGGTAACGCAGATACGCAGTATTTT
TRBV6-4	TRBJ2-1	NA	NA	CASSDSRVLAGAGEQFF	TGTGCCAGCAGTGACTCGAGGGTTTTGGCGGGGGCGGGTGAGCAGTTCTTC
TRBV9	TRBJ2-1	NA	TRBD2	CASSVGLAGGGYYNEQFF	TGTGCCAGCAGCGTGGGACTAGCGGGAGGAGGATACTACAATGAGCAGTTCTTC
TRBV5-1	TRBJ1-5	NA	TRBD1	CASSRTGLNQPQHF	TGCGCCAGCAGCAGGACAGGGCTCAATCAGCCCCAGCATTTT
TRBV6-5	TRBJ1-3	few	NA	CASSYSRYSGNTIYF	TGTGCCAGCAGTTACTCGAGATACTCTGGAAACACCATATATTTT
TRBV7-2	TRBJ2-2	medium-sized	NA	CASSLEAAGLNTGELFF	TGTGCCAGCAGCTTAGAGGCTGCGGGGCTGAACACCGGGGAGCTGTTTTTT
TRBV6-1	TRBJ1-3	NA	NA	CASSEARQALGNTIYF	TGTGCCAGCAGTGAAGCCCGACAGGCACTTGGAAACACCATATATTTT